These 3 T cell receptor beta chains were all obtained from the same sample, sequenced in a study of blood T cell repertoires in COVID-19. This table comes from immunoSEQ multiplex PCR, and its TCRdb copy is limited to in-frame clones, with some not included. The data contain approximately 76,000 clones, roughly 77% of them singletons. Sequencing input: peripheral blood. The source of these receptors is a woman between 65 and 79 years old with acute or convalescent COVID-19.

The chain links TRBV9 to TRBJ2-7; TRBD2 matches 8 bases. The CDR3 totals 14 residues. The V gene's germline CDR1 is SGDLS and CDR2 YYNGEE. Unmatched junction bases numbered 5, after V lost 3 bases and J lost 3 bases. For the CDR3, the DNA is TGTGCCAGCAGCGCGGGACTAGTAAACTACGAGCAGTACTTC. It translates to CASSAGLVNYEQYF.

In the case of this clone: A far larger clone is off by one base, so a read error is likely. V is TRBV7-9 and J is TRBJ1-1; 7 bases align to TRBD1. The J segment lost 3 bases and the V segment lost 6 bases, leaving 4 bases of the junction unmatched. Germline V gene lookup returns CDR1 SEHNR and CDR2 FQNEAQ (reference sequence). The CDR3 totals 13 residues. The CDR3 nucleotides read TGTGCCAGCAGTGCCAGGGGGGACACTGAAGCTTTCTTT. It encodes CASSARGDTEAFF. Looking up the rest from reference TRBV7-9 and TRBJ1-1 gives the full variable domain: DTGVSQNPRHKITKRGQNVTFRCDPISEHNRLYWYRQTLGQGPEFLTYFQNEAQLEKSRLLSDRFSAERPKGSFSTLEIQRTEQGDSAMYLCASSARGDTEAFFGQGTRLTVV.

The J gene is TRBJ1-3, the V gene TRBV6-6; no firm D call. The CDR3 is made up of 15 amino acids. Trimming shortened V by 6 bases and J by 2 bases, and 14 bases separated the two germline ends. The germline V gene has CDR1 MNHNY and CDR2 SVGAGI (reference sequence). The CDR3 spells CASSPEGRPGNTIYF. CDR3 bases: TGTGCCAGCAGCCCCGAGGGCAGACCTGGAAACACCATATATTTT.